This T cell receptor beta chain comes out of a study of T cells expressing NK-cell markers. The wider study: Sorted CD3+CD56+NKG2C+, CD3+CD56+NKG2C- and CD3+CD56-NKG2C+ T cells supplied TCR beta repertoires. Study findings and constraints: Top CD8+ clonotypes included the dominant CD3+CD56+NKG2C+ clonotypes in 5 or 6 donors. The study did not resolve the HCMV specificity of expanded NKG2C+ T cell clones. The CD3+CD56-NKG2C+ fraction of a handful of donors was also led by these clonotypes.

A word on this clonotype: Antigen specificity is unknown.

This CDR3 is built from 13 residues. Reprocessing the 5' RACE reads, TCRdb reports a single entry for every CDR3 protein and omits DNA. The sample spans under 500,000 distinct CDR3 sequences; the ten largest clones claim about 7.1%. The chain uses TRBV12-3 or TRBV12-4 and TRBJ1-2; checking the TCRdb D call of TRBD1 is not possible without DNA. The sample was blood T cells: a sorted CD56 or NKG2C T cell subset, CD4+ or CD8+ T cells, or bulk PBMC T cells (not recorded which). This TCR was recovered from a woman aged 18-69 years in good health. The CDR3 sequence: CASSDTGNYGYTF.